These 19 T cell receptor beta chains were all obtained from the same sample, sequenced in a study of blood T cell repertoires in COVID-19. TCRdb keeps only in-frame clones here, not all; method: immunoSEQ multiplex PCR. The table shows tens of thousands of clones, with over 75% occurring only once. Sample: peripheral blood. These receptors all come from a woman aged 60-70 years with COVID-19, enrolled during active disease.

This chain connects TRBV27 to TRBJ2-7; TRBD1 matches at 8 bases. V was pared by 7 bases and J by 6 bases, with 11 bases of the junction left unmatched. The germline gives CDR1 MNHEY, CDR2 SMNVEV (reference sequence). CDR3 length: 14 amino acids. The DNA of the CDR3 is TGTGCCAGCAATACCATCAGGGGGCAAGGCGAGCAGTACTTC. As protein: CASNTIRGQGEQYF.

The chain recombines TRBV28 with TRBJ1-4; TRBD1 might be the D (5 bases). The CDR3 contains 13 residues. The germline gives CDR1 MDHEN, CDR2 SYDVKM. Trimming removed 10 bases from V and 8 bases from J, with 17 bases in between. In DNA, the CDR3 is TGTGCCACGGCCCCTACAGGTCGCGAAAAACTGTTTTTT. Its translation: CATAPTGREKLFF.

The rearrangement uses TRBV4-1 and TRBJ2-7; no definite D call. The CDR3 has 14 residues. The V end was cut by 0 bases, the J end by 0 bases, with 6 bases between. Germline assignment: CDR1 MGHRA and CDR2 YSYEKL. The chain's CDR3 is CASSQEGSSYEQYF. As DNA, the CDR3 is TGCGCCAGCAGCCAAGAGGGCAGCTCCTACGAGCAGTACTTC.

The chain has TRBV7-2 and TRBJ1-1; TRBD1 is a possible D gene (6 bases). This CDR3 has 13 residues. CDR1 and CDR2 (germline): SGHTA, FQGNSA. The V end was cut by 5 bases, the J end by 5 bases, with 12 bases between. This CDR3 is CASSPLRGTEAFF. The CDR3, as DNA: TGTGCCAGCAGCCCTCTGAGGGGGACTGAAGCTTTCTTT.

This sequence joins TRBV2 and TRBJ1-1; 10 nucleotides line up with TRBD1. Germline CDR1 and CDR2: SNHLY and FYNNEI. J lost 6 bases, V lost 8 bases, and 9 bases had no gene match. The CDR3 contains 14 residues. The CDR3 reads CASGRDRGAPEAFF. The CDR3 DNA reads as TGTGCCAGCGGCCGGGACAGGGGAGCCCCTGAAGCTTTCTTT.

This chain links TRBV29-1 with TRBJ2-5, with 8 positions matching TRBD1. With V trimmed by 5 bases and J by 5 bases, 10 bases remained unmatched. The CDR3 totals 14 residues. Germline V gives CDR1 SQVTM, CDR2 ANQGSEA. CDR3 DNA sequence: TGCAGCGTTACATCCCCGGGACAGGTGGAGACCCAGTACTTC. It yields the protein CSVTSPGQVETQYF. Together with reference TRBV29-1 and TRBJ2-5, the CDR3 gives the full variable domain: SAVISQKPSRDICQRGTSLTIQCQVDSQVTMMFWYRQQPGQSLTLIATANQGSEATYESGFVIDKFPISRPNLTFSTLTVSNMSPEDSSIYLCSVTSPGQVETQYFGPGTRLLVL.

CDR3 in amino acids: CASSFRVRNEKLFF. CDR3 bases: TGTGCCAGCAGCTTTCGGGTCCGTAATGAAAAACTGTTTTTT. This chain uses TRBV7-9 with TRBJ1-4, with unresolved D. Germline CDR1 is SEHNR and CDR2 is FQNEAQ (reference sequence). CDR3 length: 14 amino acids. V was pared by 3 bases and J by 4 bases, with 9 bases between.

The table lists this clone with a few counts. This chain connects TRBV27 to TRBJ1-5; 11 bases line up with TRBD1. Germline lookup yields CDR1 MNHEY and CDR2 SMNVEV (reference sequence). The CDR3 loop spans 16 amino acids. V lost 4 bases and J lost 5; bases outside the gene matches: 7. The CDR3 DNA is TGTGCCAGCAGTTCGGGGACAGGGGGGAACTATCAGCCCCAGCATTTT. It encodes CASSSGTGGNYQPQHF.

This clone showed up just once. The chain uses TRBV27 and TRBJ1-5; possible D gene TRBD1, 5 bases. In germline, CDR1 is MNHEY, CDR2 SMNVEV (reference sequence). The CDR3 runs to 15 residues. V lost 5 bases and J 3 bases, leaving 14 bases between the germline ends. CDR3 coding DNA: TGTGCCAGCAGTAACTCCAGGGCTCCCAATCAGCCCCAGCATTTT. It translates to CASSNSRAPNQPQHF.

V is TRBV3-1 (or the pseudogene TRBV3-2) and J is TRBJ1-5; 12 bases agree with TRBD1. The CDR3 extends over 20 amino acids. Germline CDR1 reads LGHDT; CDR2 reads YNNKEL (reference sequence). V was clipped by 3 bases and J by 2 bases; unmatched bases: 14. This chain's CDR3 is CASSQRLAGTGGDGNQPQHF. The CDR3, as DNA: TGTGCCAGCAGCCAGAGACTGGCCGGGACAGGGGGCGACGGCAATCAGCCCCAGCATTTT.

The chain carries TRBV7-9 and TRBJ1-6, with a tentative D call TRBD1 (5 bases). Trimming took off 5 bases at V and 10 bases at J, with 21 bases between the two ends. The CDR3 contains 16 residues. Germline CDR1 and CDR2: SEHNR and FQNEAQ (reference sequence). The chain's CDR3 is CASSPQSPLTGSPLHF. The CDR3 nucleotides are TGTGCCAGCAGCCCCCAATCCCCCCTCACAGGCTCACCCCTCCACTTT.

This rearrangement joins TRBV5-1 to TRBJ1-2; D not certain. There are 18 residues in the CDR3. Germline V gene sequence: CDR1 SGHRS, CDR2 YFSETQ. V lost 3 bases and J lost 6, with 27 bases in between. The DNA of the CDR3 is TGCGCCAGCAGCTCGACGGGAGGGTTGAGTAGGTCTGGTCATGGCTACACCTTC. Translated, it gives CASSSTGGLSRSGHGYTF.

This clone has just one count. CDR3 bases: TGTGCCACCAGTGACGGTCTTGGGTTAGCGGGAGTTGGGGATACGCAGTATTTT. This translates into CATSDGLGLAGVGDTQYF. The V gene is TRBV24-1, the J gene TRBJ2-3; the match to TRBD2 covers 9 bases. With V trimmed by 4 bases and J by 6 bases, 16 bases remained unmatched. The CDR3 spans 18 residues. Germline CDR1 reads KGHDR; CDR2 reads SFDVKD.

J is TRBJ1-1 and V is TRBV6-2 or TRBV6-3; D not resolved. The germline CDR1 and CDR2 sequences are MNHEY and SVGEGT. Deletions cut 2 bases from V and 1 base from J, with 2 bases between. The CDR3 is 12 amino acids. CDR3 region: CASSYRNTEAFF. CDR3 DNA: TGTGCCAGCAGTTACCGGAACACTGAAGCTTTCTTT.

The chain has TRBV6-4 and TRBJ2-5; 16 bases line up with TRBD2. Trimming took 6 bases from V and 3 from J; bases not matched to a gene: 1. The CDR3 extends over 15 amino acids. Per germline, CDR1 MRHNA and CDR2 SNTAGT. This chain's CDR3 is CASRGLAGGKETQYF. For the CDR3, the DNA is TGTGCCAGCAGGGGACTAGCGGGAGGGAAAGAGACCCAGTACTTC.

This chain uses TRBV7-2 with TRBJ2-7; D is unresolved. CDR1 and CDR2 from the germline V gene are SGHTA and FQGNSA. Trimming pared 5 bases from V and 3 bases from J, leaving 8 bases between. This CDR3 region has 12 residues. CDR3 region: CASSPNHYEQYF. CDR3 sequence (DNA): TGTGCCAGCAGCCCAAATCACTACGAGCAGTACTTC.

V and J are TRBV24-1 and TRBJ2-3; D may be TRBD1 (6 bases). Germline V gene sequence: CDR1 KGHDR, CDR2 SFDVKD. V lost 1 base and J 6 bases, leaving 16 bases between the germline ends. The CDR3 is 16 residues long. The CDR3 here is CATSDFSAGALDTQYF. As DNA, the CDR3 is TGTGCCACCAGTGATTTCTCGGCAGGGGCGCTGGATACGCAGTATTTT.

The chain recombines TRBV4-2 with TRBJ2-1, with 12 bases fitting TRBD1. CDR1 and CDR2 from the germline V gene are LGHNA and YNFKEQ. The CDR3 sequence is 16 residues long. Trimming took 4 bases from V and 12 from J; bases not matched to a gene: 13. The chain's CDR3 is CASSLSPGQGALGQFF. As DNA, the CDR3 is TGTGCCAGCAGCCTTTCCCCGGGACAGGGGGCTTTAGGGCAGTTCTTC.

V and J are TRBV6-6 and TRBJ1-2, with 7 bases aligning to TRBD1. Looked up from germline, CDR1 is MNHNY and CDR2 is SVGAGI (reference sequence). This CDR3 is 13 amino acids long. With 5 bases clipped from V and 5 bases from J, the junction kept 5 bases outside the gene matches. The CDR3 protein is CASSDRVRYGYTF. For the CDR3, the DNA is TGTGCCAGCAGTGACAGGGTGAGGTATGGCTACACCTTC.